These 19 T cell receptor beta chains share one sample of origin, sequenced in a study of cytomegalovirus exposure and HLA in healthy donors. In the PCR, 60 Vbeta and 13 Jbeta primers were used. The repertoire was sequenced with immunoSEQ multiplex PCR; TCRdb's copy has only in-frame clones and lacks some. The sample holds 95,000 to 110,000 clones, 66% seen once. Sequences were obtained from PBMCs. The receptors here all came from a woman aged 50 to 60 in good health and CMV-seronegative.

This chain links TRBV5-4 with TRBJ1-6; 8 bases map to TRBD1. The length of the CDR3 is 17 residues. Trimming took 5 bases from V and 10 from J; bases not matched to a gene: 17. Germline CDR1 and CDR2: SGHNT and YYREEE (reference sequence). CDR3 amino acids: CASRRNPGTGRGSPLHF. CDR3 bases: TGTGCCAGCAGGCGAAACCCGGGGACAGGACGTGGCTCACCCCTCCACTTT.

This sequence joins TRBV12-2 and TRBJ2-7; TRBD1 is taken as the D call from the table, unchecked against the DNA. TRBV12-2 is flagged as a pseudogene. CDR3 length: 13 residues. The CDR3 region has the DNA TGTGCAAGCCAAAGGGACAGGCCCCACGAGCAGTACTTC. It yields the protein CASQRDRPHEQYF.

V usage is TRBV4-1 and J usage is TRBJ2-1; 10 positions agree with TRBD1. With 8 bases clipped from V and 5 bases from J, the junction kept 6 bases outside the gene matches. Looked up from germline, CDR1 is MGHRA and CDR2 is YSYEKL. The CDR3 has 14 residues. CDR3 nucleotides: TGCGCCAGCGCGAGACAGGGGGCTGACAATGAGCAGTTCTTC. Amino acid sequence: CASARQGADNEQFF.

This clone has only a few counts. This chain's CDR3 is CASSLLRQGIRNGYTF. In DNA form, the CDR3 reads TGTGCCAGCAGCTTATTAAGGCAGGGGATCAGGAATGGCTACACCTTC. The chain uses TRBV11-2 and TRBJ1-2, with D perhaps matching TRBD1 (6 bases). The germline gives CDR1 SGHAT, CDR2 FQNNGV. Trimming took 2 bases from V and 6 from J, leaving 19 bases between them. The CDR3 consists of 16 residues.

V and J are TRBV7-8 and TRBJ1-1; D may be TRBD1 (6 bases). The CDR3 extends over 15 amino acids. Germline-derived CDR1 and CDR2 are SGHVS and FQNEAQ. The V and J ends lost 5 bases and 1 base respectively, with 14 bases between them. The CDR3 coding sequence is TGTGCCAGCAGCCTCCCCGGGACACCGAACACTGAAGCTTTCTTT. Residues: CASSLPGTPNTEAFF. Looking up the rest from reference TRBV7-8 and TRBJ1-1 gives the full variable domain: GAGVSQSPRYKVAKRGQDVALRCDPISGHVSLFWYQQALGQGPEFLTYFQNEAQLDKSGLPSDRFFAERPEGSVSTLKIQRTQQEDSAVYLCASSLPGTPNTEAFFGQGTRLTVV.

This clone was seen once. The chain employs TRBV18 and TRBJ2-7; 9 positions agree with TRBD2. The CDR3 is 15 amino acids. V was pared by 1 base and J by 6 bases, with 7 bases of the junction left unmatched. Germline V gene data show CDR1 as KGHSH and CDR2 as LQKENI. The CDR3 loop reads CASSPLGTSYGEQYF. The CDR3 DNA follows: TGTGCCAGCTCACCACTAGGGACTAGCTATGGCGAGCAGTACTTC.

This CDR3 is CASSPGGLNTIYF. The CDR3 coding sequence is TGTGCCAGCAGCCCGGGGGGACTCAACACCATATATTTT. V usage is TRBV28 and J usage is TRBJ1-3; TRBD1 might be the D (5 bases). Germline loops: CDR1 MDHEN, CDR2 SYDVKM. CDR3 size: 13 residues. Trimming cost V 6 bases and J 7 bases, with 13 bases left between them.

This clone came up a few times. CDR3 region: CAWSPGTPFKGYF. The CDR3 coding sequence is TGTGCCTGGAGCCCGGGGACACCTTTTAAGGGGTACTTC. The chain links TRBV30 to TRBJ2-7; D might be TRBD1 (6 bases). Germline values: CDR1 GTSNPN, CDR2 SVGIG (reference sequence). The CDR3 contains 13 residues. V lost 3 bases and J 12 bases, leaving 21 bases between the germline ends.

V usage is TRBV2 and J usage is TRBJ1-6, with 9 bases that match TRBD1. The ends lost 7 bases at V and 5 bases at J; junction bases unmatched: 6. This CDR3 spans 15 amino acids. Germline-derived CDR1 and CDR2 are SNHLY and FYNNEI. In DNA form, the CDR3 reads TGTGCCAGCAATTCCGGGACAGGGAATAATTCACCCCTCCACTTT. It specifies CASNSGTGNNSPLHF.

The chain employs TRBV4-3 and TRBJ2-6; D remains ambiguous. Germline assignment: CDR1 LGHNA and CDR2 YSLEER. The CDR3 length is 18 residues. Deletions cut 0 bases from V and 4 bases from J, with 16 bases between. CDR3 region: CASSQDRLGWSGANVLTF. The CDR3 DNA reads TGCGCCAGCAGCCAAGATCGTCTCGGGTGGTCCGGGGCCAACGTCCTGACTTTC.

V usage is TRBV29-1 and J usage is TRBJ2-7, with 12 bases fitting TRBD2. The CDR3 covers 14 residues. V gave up 3 bases and J gave up 8 bases; unmatched junction bases: 8. CDR1 and CDR2 (germline): SQVTM, ANQGSEA. The CDR3 DNA reads as TGCAGCGTTGATATTGAACTAGCGGGAGGAAAGCAGTACTTC. The encoded protein is CSVDIELAGGKQYF.

This clone was seen a handful of times. The chain joins TRBV18 to TRBJ2-5, with no clear D. V dropped 3 bases and J dropped 0 bases, with 2 bases sitting between them. The germline CDR1 and CDR2 sequences are KGHSH and LQKENI. The CDR3 is 12 residues long. CDR3 in amino acids: CASSPNQETQYF. The DNA of the CDR3 is TGTGCCAGCTCACCCAACCAAGAGACCCAGTACTTC.

This clone was recorded a few times. The CDR3 reads CASSLARSGGADTQYF. In nucleotides, the CDR3 is TGCGCCAGCAGCTTGGCCCGTAGCGGGGGGGCAGATACGCAGTATTTT. V gene TRBV5-1 combines with J gene TRBJ2-3, with TRBD2 identical over 11 bases. CDR3 size: 16 residues. The germline V gene has CDR1 SGHRS and CDR2 YFSETQ. Trimming at V came to 0 bases and at J to 4 bases, leaving 4 bases not matched to a gene.

Points on this clone: Other DNA sequences in this specimen translate into the identical CDR3. The chain is built from TRBV18 and TRBJ1-2, with 8 nucleotides matching TRBD1. Germline V gene lookup returns CDR1 KGHSH and CDR2 LQKENI. V shed 3 bases, J shed 3 bases, and the junction held 0 bases outside the gene matches. The CDR3 runs to 13 residues. The CDR3 DNA reads TGTGCCAGCTCACCGGGACAGGACTATGGCTACACCTTC. Protein: CASSPGQDYGYTF. The variable domain in full, with the rest retrieved from reference TRBV18 and TRBJ1-2, is NAGVMQNPRHLVRRRGQEARLRCSPMKGHSHVYWYRQLPEEGLKFMVYLQKENIIDESGMPKERFSAEFPKEGPSILRIQQVVRGDSAAYFCASSPGQDYGYTFGSGTRLTVV.

The chain recombines TRBV19 with TRBJ2-1; TRBD2 agrees at 9 bases. V lost 7 bases, J lost 9 bases, and 10 bases stayed unmatched. This CDR3 spans 14 amino acids. CDR1 and CDR2 (germline): LNHDA, SQIVND (reference sequence). DNA of the CDR3: TGTGCCAGTACAGAGGGACTAGCAACGTTTGAGCAGTTCTTC. Its translation is CASTEGLATFEQFF.

The gene calls are TRBV7-2 and TRBJ1-3; the D is unclear. Germline CDR1 is SGHTA and CDR2 is FQGNSA. The CDR3 consists of 14 residues. V was pared by 2 bases and J by 1 base, with 6 bases between. The CDR3 nucleotides are TGTGCCAGCAGCTTAACGAGATCTGGAAACACCATATATTTT. It yields the protein CASSLTRSGNTIYF. The whole variable domain, filled in from reference TRBV7-2 and TRBJ1-3, reads GAGVSQSPSNKVTEKGKDVELRCDPISGHTALYWYRQSLGQGLEFLIYFQGNSAPDKSGLPSDRFSAERTGGSVSTLTIQRTQQEDSAVYLCASSLTRSGNTIYFGEGSWLTVV.

The chain couples TRBV6-1 to TRBJ1-5; the D gene is possibly TRBD1 (6 bases). CDR1 is MNHNS, CDR2 SASEGT, per germline. With 6 bases removed from V and 5 bases from J, the gap between germline ends came to 14 bases. This CDR3 contains 14 residues. CDR3 protein: CASSLRGRYQPQHF. The CDR3 DNA is TGTGCCAGCAGCCTCAGGGGCCGATATCAGCCCCAGCATTTT.

The gene calls are TRBV5-1 and TRBJ2-7; possibly TRBD1 for D (6 bases). Per the germline V gene, CDR1 is SGHRS and CDR2 is YFSETQ. The V end was cut by 1 base, the J end by 0 bases, with 11 bases between. The CDR3 consists of 15 residues. The CDR3 region has the DNA TGCGCCAGCAGCTTGCCGACAGGTAACTCCTACGAGCAGTACTTC. Amino acids: CASSLPTGNSYEQYF.

The chain recombines TRBV19 with TRBJ2-1, with TRBD1 matching over 9 bases. CDR1 is LNHDA and CDR2 is SQIVND in the germline V gene (reference sequence). Trimming removed 3 bases from V and 4 bases from J; junction bases left unmatched: 10. The CDR3 spans 17 residues. The CDR3 loop reads CASSIHSGGTGYNEQFF. CDR3 nucleotide sequence: TGTGCCAGTAGTATTCACTCCGGAGGGACAGGGTACAATGAGCAGTTCTTC.